A single sample is the source of the 10 T cell receptor beta chains below, sequenced in a study of blood T cell repertoires in COVID-19. Measured with immunoSEQ multiplex PCR; TCRdb has only the in-frame clones, and not every one. The profile shows 250,000 or so clones, about nine tenths of them singletons. The source material was PBMCs or T cells enriched from blood (not recorded which). The receptor set was obtained from a man aged 45-65 years who had been exposed to COVID-19.

The rearrangement uses TRBV19 and TRBJ1-3; 7 bases agree with TRBD1. The V gene end was trimmed by 3 bases and the J gene end by 0 bases; junction bases not matched to a gene: 8. CDR3 length: 17 amino acids. Germline-derived CDR1 and CDR2 are LNHDA and SQIVND (reference sequence). As DNA, the CDR3 is TGTGCCAGTAGTATGCCCTTCCGACAGGGCTCTGGAAACACCATATATTTT. It encodes CASSMPFRQGSGNTIYF.

The chain couples TRBV3-1 (or the pseudogene TRBV3-2) to TRBJ2-5, with 7 bases identical to TRBD2. The CDR3 extends over 13 amino acids. Germline V gene lookup returns CDR1 LGHDT and CDR2 YNNKEL (reference sequence). V lost 1 base, J lost 5 bases, and 1 base stayed unmatched. The CDR3: CASSQGEGETQYF. The CDR3 DNA is TGTGCCAGCAGCCAAGGGGAGGGGGAGACCCAGTACTTC.

This chain joins TRBV5-1 and TRBJ2-3; TRBD1 might be the D (5 bases). The ends were cut back, 4 bases at V and 4 bases at J, with 16 bases in the middle. Germline CDR1 reads SGHRS; CDR2 reads YFSETQ. CDR3 length equals 15 residues. CDR3 nucleotide sequence: TGCGCCAGCAGCGCGCGGTCACAGGAGCCAGATACGCAGTATTTT. It is translated as CASSARSQEPDTQYF.

The chain employs TRBV12-3 or TRBV12-4 and TRBJ2-3; D possibly corresponds to TRBD2 (6 bases). The germline V and J ends were trimmed by 6 bases and 3 bases, with 10 bases remaining between them. This CDR3 has 13 residues. CDR3 DNA: TGTGCCAGCAGCTACCGGGGGACAGATACGCAGTATTTT. Residues: CASSYRGTDTQYF.

The gene calls are TRBV24-1 and TRBJ1-5; D might be TRBD1 (5 bases). The V end was cut by 3 bases, the J end by 2 bases, with 13 bases between. Germline V gene sequence: CDR1 KGHDR, CDR2 SFDVKD. The CDR3 totals 16 residues. In DNA form, the CDR3 reads TGTGCCACCAGTGATCGAAAATCACAGGGCAATCAGCCCCAGCATTTT. Its protein product is CATSDRKSQGNQPQHF.

The chain links TRBV28 to TRBJ2-7, with D possibly being TRBD2 (5 bases). The CDR3 runs to 14 residues. Trimming took 4 bases from V and 3 from J, leaving 13 bases between them. Per germline, CDR1 MDHEN and CDR2 SYDVKM. CDR3 protein: CASSSRRGGYEQYV. The DNA of the CDR3 is TGTGCCAGCAGTTCCCGGCGCGGAGGCTACGAGCAGTACGTC.

The rearrangement joins TRBV5-1 to TRBJ1-2; TRBD1 matches 7 bases. The CDR3 contains 14 residues. Losses at the gene ends were 3 bases for V and 3 bases for J; bases not matched to a gene: 5. From germline, CDR1 is SGHRS and CDR2 YFSETQ. As DNA, the CDR3 is TGCGCCAGCAGCTGGGACAGTCCTCACTATGGCTACACCTTC. Translated: CASSWDSPHYGYTF.

The chain employs TRBV3-1 (or the pseudogene TRBV3-2) and TRBJ1-3; D gene unclear. Germline CDR1 and CDR2: LGHDT and YNNKEL (reference sequence). V lost 2 bases, J lost 4 bases, and 15 bases lay in between. The CDR3 is 16 amino acids. The CDR3 DNA sequence: TGTGCCAGCAGCCAAATCGAGTGGCACGGGGGAAACACCATATATTTT. Residues: CASSQIEWHGGNTIYF.

The V and J genes are TRBV6-5 and TRBJ1-2, with D unclear. The V gene's germline CDR1 is MNHEY and CDR2 SVGAGI. This CDR3 contains 15 residues. V lost 2 bases, J lost 9 bases, and 19 bases lay in between. For the CDR3, the DNA is TGTGCCAGCAGTTACCAGCGGCAAGCCGTAGGGAGCTACACCTTC. Residues: CASSYQRQAVGSYTF.

The chain joins TRBV5-1 to TRBJ1-4; TRBD1 matches 7 bases. The V and J ends lost 5 bases and 8 bases, in that order; junction bases with no gene match: 6. The CDR3 sequence is 13 residues long. Germline values: CDR1 SGHRS, CDR2 YFSETQ. The CDR3, as DNA: TGCGCCAGCAGTCCTACAGGGGAAGAAAAACTGTTTTTT. Its protein is CASSPTGEEKLFF.